These 25 T cell receptor beta chains came from one sample sequenced in a study of blood T cells in healthy people across ages. Alongside a J-beta primer mix, a sample-barcoded 5' primer served in a second PCR lasting about 6 to 12 cycles. In TCRdb, the 5' RACE reads were re-called with MiXCR into one record per CDR3 protein. The data hold hundreds of thousands of distinct CDR3 sequences, with approximately 25% observed a single time. The sample was also linked to a second study, of T cells of mothers and their children.

Sample: blood. Receptors originate from a boy aged 5-17 years in good health.

V is TRBV20-1 and J is TRBJ2-7; D possibly corresponds to TRBD1 (6 bases). CDR3 length: 12 amino acids. Trimming pared 5 bases from V and 6 bases from J, leaving 14 bases between. Germline-derived CDR1 and CDR2 are DFQATT and SNEGSKA (reference sequence). The CDR3 region is CSAGGRFSEQYF. The DNA of the CDR3 is TGCAGTGCTGGGGGCCGGTTTAGCGAGCAGTACTTC.

The rearrangement joins TRBV5-1 to TRBJ1-2; D possibly corresponds to TRBD1 (6 bases). This CDR3 contains 17 residues. The germline V gene encodes CDR1 SGHRS and CDR2 YFSETQ. V lost 0 bases, J lost 4 bases, and 19 bases lay in between. CDR3 DNA: TGCGCCAGCAGCTTGGGTCCGCCGGGGGGCCTGATCTATGGCTACACCTTC. Amino acid sequence: CASSLGPPGGLIYGYTF.

The rearrangement links TRBV2 to TRBJ2-4, with a tentative D call TRBD2 (6 bases). The CDR3 covers 14 residues. Germline CDR1 reads SNHLY; CDR2 reads FYNNEI. V lost 5 bases, J lost 6 bases, and 14 bases lay in between. CDR3 amino acids: CASSSRRGGNIQYF. CDR3 nucleotide sequence: TGTGCCAGCAGTAGTCGCCGGGGAGGAAACATTCAGTACTTC.

V gene TRBV20-1 combines with J gene TRBJ1-4, with no clear D. The CDR3 is 16 amino acids. The V gene lost 0 bases and the J gene lost 7 bases, with 18 bases spanning the gap. Germline lookup yields CDR1 DFQATT and CDR2 SNEGSKA (reference sequence). The CDR3, as DNA: TGCAGTGCTAGAGACATTTTGGCACCCTGGACTGAAAAACTGTTTTTT. Protein product: CSARDILAPWTEKLFF.

The chain links TRBV27 to TRBJ2-7; no clear D gene. The CDR3 length is 12 residues. Germline V gene sequence: CDR1 MNHEY, CDR2 SMNVEV (reference sequence). V gave up 5 bases and J gave up 4 bases, with 9 bases separating them. The CDR3 protein is CASSPSIYEQYF. DNA of the CDR3: TGTGCCAGCAGTCCCTCAATTTACGAGCAGTACTTC.

This clonotype was detected a few times. This chain uses TRBV4-1 with TRBJ2-3; the match to TRBD2 covers 10 bases. The CDR3 has 18 residues. V gave up 1 base and J gave up 6 bases; unmatched junction bases: 13. CDR1 is MGHRA, CDR2 YSYEKL, per germline. This chain's CDR3 is CASSQVVAGLASRDTQYF. The DNA for the CDR3 is TGCGCCAGCAGCCAAGTAGTTGCGGGACTAGCGAGTCGGGATACGCAGTATTTT.

The V and J genes are TRBV4-1 and TRBJ1-5; D unclear. Trimming removed 0 bases at V and 2 bases at J, with 5 bases between. Germline V CDR1 and CDR2: MGHRA, YSYEKL. The CDR3 is made up of 14 amino acids. The CDR3 region is CASSQESGNQPQHF. The CDR3 region has the DNA TGCGCCAGCAGCCAAGAGAGCGGCAATCAGCCCCAGCATTTT.

In its sample, this clonotype was seen a few times. V usage is TRBV29-1 and J usage is TRBJ1-4; D gene unclear. With 7 bases removed from V and 2 bases from J, the gap between germline ends came to 14 bases. Per germline, CDR1 SQVTM and CDR2 ANQGSEA. This CDR3 region has 14 residues. The CDR3 here is CSAQTPQTNEKLFF. DNA for the CDR3: TGCAGCGCCCAGACTCCTCAGACTAATGAAAAACTGTTTTTT. The variable domain in full, completed from reference TRBV29-1 and TRBJ1-4, reads SAVISQKPSRDICQRGTSLTIQCQVDSQVTMMFWYRQQPGQSLTLIATANQGSEATYESGFVIDKFPISRPNLTFSTLTVSNMSPEDSSIYLCSAQTPQTNEKLFFGSGTQLSVL.

This clonotype appeared a few times. J is TRBJ2-5 and V is TRBV29-1; TRBD1 agrees at 8 bases. Trimming at V came to 0 bases and at J to 9 bases, leaving 3 bases not matched to a gene. From germline, CDR1 is SQVTM and CDR2 ANQGSEA. This CDR3 spans 12 amino acids. CDR3 sequence: CSVEDRGQAQYF. The CDR3 bases are TGCAGCGTTGAAGACAGGGGGCAGGCCCAGTACTTC.

The chain carries TRBV29-1 and TRBJ2-3; D remains unclear. V was cut by 5 bases and J by 2 bases, with 8 bases left in between. CDR1 and CDR2 (germline): SQVTM, ANQGSEA. The CDR3 is 12 residues long. CDR3 region: CSVIGLTDTQYF. The CDR3 DNA is TGCAGCGTTATAGGGCTCACAGATACGCAGTATTTT.

The chain couples TRBV29-1 to TRBJ2-7; D uncertain. This CDR3 has 13 residues. V was pared by 4 bases and J by 1 base, with 11 bases between. Germline loops: CDR1 SQVTM, CDR2 ANQGSEA. The CDR3 loop reads CSVVGSRSYEQYF. The CDR3 DNA follows: TGCAGCGTTGTAGGCAGCCGGTCCTACGAGCAGTACTTC.

This clonotype was counted a few times. V and J are TRBV7-8 and TRBJ2-3; D perhaps matches TRBD2 (5 bases). The CDR3 is 17 amino acids. With 0 bases removed from V and 3 bases from J, the gap between germline ends came to 16 bases. Per germline, CDR1 SGHVS and CDR2 FQNEAQ. The CDR3 nucleotides are TGTGCCAGCAGCTTAGCCGGCCTAGCTCGCGATACAGATACGCAGTATTTT. This codes for CASSLAGLARDTDTQYF.

The V call is TRBV7-9, the J call TRBJ1-2; no firm D call. This CDR3 is built from 11 residues. Per the germline V gene, CDR1 is SEHNR and CDR2 is FQNEAQ (reference sequence). Trimming removed 3 bases from V and 7 bases from J, with 6 bases in between. The CDR3 reads CASSLGAGYTF. CDR3 nucleotides: TGTGCCAGCAGCTTGGGCGCTGGCTACACCTTC.

This chain uses TRBV27 with TRBJ2-7; 8 bases map to TRBD2. The germline V gene has CDR1 MNHEY and CDR2 SMNVEV (reference sequence). The V gene end was trimmed by 6 bases and the J gene end by 11 bases; junction bases not matched to a gene: 12. CDR3 length equals 13 residues. The CDR3 region has the DNA TGTGCCAGCAGAGGTACTAGCGGCGCCGCTAAGTACTTC. Translation gives CASRGTSGAAKYF.

The chain links TRBV4-2 to TRBJ1-3, with D tentatively TRBD1 (6 bases). Germline V gives CDR1 LGHNA, CDR2 YNFKEQ. CDR3 length equals 17 residues. Deletions cut 4 bases from V and 0 bases from J, with 16 bases between. CDR3 nucleotide sequence: TGTGCCAGCAGCCCCCGGGGGGGGCAACTCTCTGGAAACACCATATATTTT. It specifies CASSPRGGQLSGNTIYF.

The J gene is TRBJ1-1, the V gene TRBV5-6; TRBD1 might be the D (6 bases). The ends were cut back, 5 bases at V and 0 bases at J, with 14 bases in the middle. CDR1 and CDR2 from the germline V gene are SGHDT and YYEEEE. The CDR3 loop spans 15 amino acids. The CDR3 coding sequence is TGTGCCAGCAGACATAGGACAGTAATGAACACTGAAGCTTTCTTT. Protein product: CASRHRTVMNTEAFF.

This clonotype has a count of ten or more. The CDR3, as DNA: TGTGCCAGCAGTTTATTCTGGGATTCCACAGATACGCAGTATTTT. It encodes CASSLFWDSTDTQYF. J is TRBJ2-3 and V is TRBV28, with D unclear. The CDR3 consists of 15 residues. Germline assignment: CDR1 MDHEN and CDR2 SYDVKM. The ends were cut back, 1 base at V and 2 bases at J, with 10 bases in the middle.

The chain links TRBV9 to TRBJ2-1; 11 bases map to TRBD1. CDR1 and CDR2 from the germline V gene are SGDLS and YYNGEE. J lost 4 bases, V lost 4 bases, and 4 bases had no gene match. This CDR3 has 15 residues. CDR3 in DNA: TGTGCCAGCAGCTCGGACAGGGGGCCTTACAATGAGCAGTTCTTC. Translating gives CASSSDRGPYNEQFF.

This clonotype was counted between two and nine times. One end of the junction fails to match germline, which may point to a read error. This chain joins TRBV18 and TRBJ2-5; 11 bases match TRBD1. The J call may be in error: the DNA end matches TRBJ2-1 better. Germline V lookup: CDR1 KGHSH, CDR2 LQKENI. The CDR3 length is 16 residues. DNA of the CDR3: TGTACCAGCTCACCAATCCGGGACAGGGGGTCCAATGAGCAGTTCTTC. It encodes CTSSPIRDRGSNEQFF.

With regard to this clonotype: Relative to the germline gene, one junction end is altered; a read error may explain this. V gene TRBV12-3 or TRBV12-4 combines with J gene TRBJ1-1; D ambiguous. This CDR3 has 12 amino acids. The CDR3 DNA reads TGTGCCGGCAGTTACAGTAACACTGAAGCTTTCTTT. Amino acids: CAGSYSNTEAFF.

The rearrangement joins TRBV10-3 to TRBJ2-7; D may be TRBD1 or TRBD2 (5 bases each). The V gene's germline CDR1 is ENHRY and CDR2 SYGVKD. This CDR3 is built from 11 residues. V lost 10 bases and J 3 bases, leaving 10 bases between the germline ends. This CDR3 is CATRGDYEQYF. CDR3 bases: TGTGCCACCAGAGGGGACTACGAGCAGTACTTC.

The rearrangement links TRBV7-6 to TRBJ2-1; D call uncertain. Germline-derived CDR1 and CDR2 are SGHVS and FNYEAQ. With 5 bases removed from V and 0 bases from J, the gap between germline ends came to 14 bases. CDR3 length: 16 amino acids. The CDR3 loop is CASSPGGTTSYNEQFF. The CDR3, as DNA: TGTGCCAGCAGCCCAGGCGGCACAACCTCCTACAATGAGCAGTTCTTC.

This clonotype was counted at least ten times. V usage is TRBV29-1 and J usage is TRBJ2-5; no clear D gene. From germline, CDR1 is SQVTM and CDR2 ANQGSEA. Trimming stripped 7 bases from V and 5 bases from J, with 14 bases between. CDR3 length: 12 residues. CDR3 nucleotide sequence: TGCAGCGCTTTCGACGTAGGGGAGACCCAGTACTTC. Translation: CSAFDVGETQYF.

This clonotype occurred a few times. The rearrangement links TRBV19 to TRBJ2-3; TRBD2 matches 9 bases. Germline V CDR1 and CDR2: LNHDA, SQIVND (reference sequence). Trimming took 4 bases from V and 0 from J; bases not matched to a gene: 8. The CDR3 totals 17 residues. The CDR3 here is CASSNPPSGTSTDTQYF. The DNA for the CDR3 is TGTGCCAGTAGTAATCCCCCTAGCGGGACTAGCACAGATACGCAGTATTTT. Complete variable domain (other parts from reference TRBV19 and TRBJ2-3): DGGITQSPKYLFRKEGQNVTLSCEQNLNHDAMYWYRQDPGQGLRLIYYSQIVNDFQKGDIAEGYSVSREKKESFPLTVTSAQKNPTAFYLCASSNPPSGTSTDTQYFGPGTRLTVL.

This rearrangement joins TRBV28 to TRBJ2-1; TRBD2 matches 14 bases. Unmatched junction bases numbered 6, after V lost 5 bases and J lost 9 bases. This CDR3 spans 15 amino acids. CDR1 and CDR2 (germline): MDHEN, SYDVKM. CDR3 sequence reads: CASSTSGTSGGEQFF. DNA for the CDR3: TGTGCCAGCAGTACCTCCGGGACTAGCGGGGGTGAGCAGTTCTTC.